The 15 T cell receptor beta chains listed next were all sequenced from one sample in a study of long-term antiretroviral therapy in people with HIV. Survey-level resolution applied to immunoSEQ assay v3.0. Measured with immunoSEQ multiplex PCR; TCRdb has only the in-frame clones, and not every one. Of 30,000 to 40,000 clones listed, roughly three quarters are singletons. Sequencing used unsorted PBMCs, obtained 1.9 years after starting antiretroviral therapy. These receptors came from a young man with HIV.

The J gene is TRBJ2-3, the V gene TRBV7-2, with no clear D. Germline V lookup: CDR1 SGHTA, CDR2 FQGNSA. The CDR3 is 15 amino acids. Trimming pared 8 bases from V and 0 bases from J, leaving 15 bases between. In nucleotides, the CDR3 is TGTGCCAGCCTGCAGTTATGGGCGAGCACAGATACGCAGTATTTT. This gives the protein CASLQLWASTDTQYF.

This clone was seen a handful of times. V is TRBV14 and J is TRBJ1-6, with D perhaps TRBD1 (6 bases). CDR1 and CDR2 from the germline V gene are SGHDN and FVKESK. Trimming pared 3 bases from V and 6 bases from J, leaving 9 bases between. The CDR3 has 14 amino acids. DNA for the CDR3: TGTGCCAGCAGCCAGGGACATTTTAATTCACCCCTCCACTTT. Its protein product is CASSQGHFNSPLHF.

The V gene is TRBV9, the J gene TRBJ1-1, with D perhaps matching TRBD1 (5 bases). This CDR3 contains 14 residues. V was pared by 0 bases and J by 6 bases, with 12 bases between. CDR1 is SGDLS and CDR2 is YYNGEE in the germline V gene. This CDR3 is CASSVAYRGSEAFF. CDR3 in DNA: TGTGCCAGCAGCGTAGCTTACCGGGGGTCTGAAGCTTTCTTT. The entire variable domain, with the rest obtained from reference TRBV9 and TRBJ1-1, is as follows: DSGVTQTPKHLITATGQRVTLRCSPRSGDLSVYWYQQSLDQGLQFLIQYYNGEERAKGNILERFSAQQFPDLHSELNLSSLELGDSALYFCASSVAYRGSEAFFGQGTRLTVV.

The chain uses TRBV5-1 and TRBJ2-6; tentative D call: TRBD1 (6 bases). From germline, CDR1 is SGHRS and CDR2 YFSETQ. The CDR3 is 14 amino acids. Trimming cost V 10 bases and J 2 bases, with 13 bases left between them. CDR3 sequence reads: CAGATGPGANVLTF. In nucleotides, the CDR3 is TGCGCCGGTGCAACAGGGCCTGGGGCCAACGTCCTGACTTTC. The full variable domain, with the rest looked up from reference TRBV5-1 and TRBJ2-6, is KAGVTQTPRYLIKTRGQQVTLSCSPISGHRSVSWYQQTPGQGLQFLFEYFSETQRNKGNFPGRFSGRQFSNSRSEMNVSTLELGDSALYLCAGATGPGANVLTFGAGSRLTVL.

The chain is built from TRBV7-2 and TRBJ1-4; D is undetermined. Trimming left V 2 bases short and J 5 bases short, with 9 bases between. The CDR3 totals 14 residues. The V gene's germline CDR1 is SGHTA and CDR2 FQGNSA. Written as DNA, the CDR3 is TGTGCCAGCAGCTTAAGAAGGAACAATGAAAAACTGTTTTTT. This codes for CASSLRRNNEKLFF.

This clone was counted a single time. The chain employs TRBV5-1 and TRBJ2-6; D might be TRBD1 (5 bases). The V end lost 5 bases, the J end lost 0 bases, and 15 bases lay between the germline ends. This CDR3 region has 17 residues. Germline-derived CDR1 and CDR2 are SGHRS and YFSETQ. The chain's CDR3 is CASSHRNLSSGANVLTF. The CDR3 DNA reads TGCGCCAGCAGTCACAGGAATCTCAGCTCTGGGGCCAACGTCCTGACTTTC.

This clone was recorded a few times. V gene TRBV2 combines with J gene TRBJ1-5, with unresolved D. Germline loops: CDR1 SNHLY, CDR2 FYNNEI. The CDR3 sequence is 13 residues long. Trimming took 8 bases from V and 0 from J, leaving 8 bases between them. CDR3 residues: CASRRDSNQPQHF. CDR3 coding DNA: TGTGCCAGCCGGCGAGATAGCAATCAGCCCCAGCATTTT.

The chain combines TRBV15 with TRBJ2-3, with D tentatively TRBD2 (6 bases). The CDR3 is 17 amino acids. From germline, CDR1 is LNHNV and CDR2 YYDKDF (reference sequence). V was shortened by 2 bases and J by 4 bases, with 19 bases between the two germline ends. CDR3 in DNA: TGTGCCACCAGCAGATCCCCACAAACGGGGGACTCAGATACGCAGTATTTT. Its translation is CATSRSPQTGDSDTQYF.

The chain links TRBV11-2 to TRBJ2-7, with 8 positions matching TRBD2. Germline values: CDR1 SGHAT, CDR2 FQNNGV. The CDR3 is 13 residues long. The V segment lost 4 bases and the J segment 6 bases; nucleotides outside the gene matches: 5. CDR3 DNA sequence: TGTGCCAGCAGCTCGAAGCGGGGGTCCGAGCAGTACGTC. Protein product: CASSSKRGSEQYV.

CDR3 in amino acids: CASSYGGGRDEQYF. CDR3 sequence (DNA): TGTGCCAGCAGTTACGGCGGGGGGCGGGACGAGCAGTACTTC. V gene TRBV6-5 combines with J gene TRBJ2-7, with TRBD2 matching over 8 bases. The germline gives CDR1 MNHEY, CDR2 SVGAGI. The CDR3 loop spans 14 amino acids. The J segment lost 5 bases and the V segment lost 2 bases, leaving 5 bases of the junction unmatched.

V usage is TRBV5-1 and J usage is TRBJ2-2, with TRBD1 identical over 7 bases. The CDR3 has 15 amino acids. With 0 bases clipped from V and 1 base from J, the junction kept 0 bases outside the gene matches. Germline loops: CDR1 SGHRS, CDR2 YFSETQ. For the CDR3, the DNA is TGCGCCAGCAGCTTGGGGACAGGGAACACCGGGGAGCTGTTTTTT. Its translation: CASSLGTGNTGELFF. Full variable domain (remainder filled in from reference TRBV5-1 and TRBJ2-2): KAGVTQTPRYLIKTRGQQVTLSCSPISGHRSVSWYQQTPGQGLQFLFEYFSETQRNKGNFPGRFSGRQFSNSRSEMNVSTLELGDSALYLCASSLGTGNTGELFFGEGSRLTVL.

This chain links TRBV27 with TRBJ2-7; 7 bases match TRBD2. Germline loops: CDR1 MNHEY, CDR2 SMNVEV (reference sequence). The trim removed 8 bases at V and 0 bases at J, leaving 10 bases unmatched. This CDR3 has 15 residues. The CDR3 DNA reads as TGTGCCAGCCCGGTTGGGGGAGGGAGCTCCTACGAGCAGTACTTC. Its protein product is CASPVGGGSSYEQYF.

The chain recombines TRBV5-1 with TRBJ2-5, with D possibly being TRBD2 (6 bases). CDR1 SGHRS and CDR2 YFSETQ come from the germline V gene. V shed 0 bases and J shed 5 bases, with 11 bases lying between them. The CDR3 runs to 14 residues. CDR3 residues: CASSLGHGGETQYF. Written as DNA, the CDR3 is TGCGCCAGCAGCTTGGGACATGGGGGGGAGACCCAGTACTTC.

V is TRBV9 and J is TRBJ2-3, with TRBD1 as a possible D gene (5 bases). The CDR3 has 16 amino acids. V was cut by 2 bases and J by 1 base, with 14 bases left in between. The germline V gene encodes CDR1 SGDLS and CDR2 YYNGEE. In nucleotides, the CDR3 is TGTGCCAGCAGCGTCCCCCAGGGTGGGGGCACAGATACGCAGTATTTT. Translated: CASSVPQGGGTDTQYF.

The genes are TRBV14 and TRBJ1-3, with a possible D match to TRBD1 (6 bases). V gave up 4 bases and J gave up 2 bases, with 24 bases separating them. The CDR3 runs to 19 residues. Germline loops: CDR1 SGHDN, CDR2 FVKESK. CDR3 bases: TGTGCCAGCAGCCGAAAAACTTCGCCGGGACATTGGACTGGAAACACCATATATTTT. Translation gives CASSRKTSPGHWTGNTIYF.